Listed here are 20 T cell receptor beta chains from one sample, sequenced in a study of T cell responses to AZD1222 COVID-19 vaccine. Assay used: immunoSEQ multiplex PCR; TCRdb lists only in-frame clones, some missing. The table includes more than 100,000 clones, roughly 84% detected once. The source material was peripheral blood, sampled on day 0 of AZD1222 vaccination. The receptors were gathered from an adult in good health.

The J gene is TRBJ1-2, the V gene TRBV2, with a weak D call TRBD1 (5 bases). Germline V gene sequence: CDR1 SNHLY, CDR2 FYNNEI. Trimming took 4 bases from V and 8 from J, leaving 23 bases between them. The CDR3 runs 16 residues. CDR3 nucleotide sequence: TGTGCCAGCAGTGGGGTGCGGGGCGCGGATTCTAGGGGCTACACCTTC. It is translated as CASSGVRGADSRGYTF.

V usage is TRBV7-9 and J usage is TRBJ2-7; D is possibly TRBD1 (5 bases). The V end lost 5 bases, the J end lost 1 base, and 12 bases lay between the germline ends. This CDR3 is 14 amino acids long. Germline V CDR1 and CDR2: SEHNR, FQNEAQ (reference sequence). CDR3 sequence (DNA): TGTGCCAGCAGCCCGGTGCAGGGTTCCTACGAGCAGTACTTC. This translates into CASSPVQGSYEQYF.

The chain recombines TRBV18 with TRBJ2-1; D may match TRBD1 or TRBD2 (6 bases each). The germline V and J ends were trimmed by 1 base and 0 bases, with 10 bases remaining between them. This CDR3 has 16 amino acids. Germline V gene data show CDR1 as KGHSH and CDR2 as LQKENI. CDR3 region: CASSPLQGLSYNEQFF. The CDR3 DNA follows: TGTGCCAGCTCACCACTACAGGGACTCTCCTACAATGAGCAGTTCTTC.

The rearrangement joins TRBV15 to TRBJ1-4; no definite D call. The germline V and J ends were trimmed by 5 bases and 10 bases, with 11 bases remaining between them. The CDR3 is 12 residues long. Germline lookup yields CDR1 LNHNV and CDR2 YYDKDF (reference sequence). CDR3 protein: CATSLDIGKLFF. DNA of the CDR3: TGTGCCACCAGCCTAGATATTGGAAAACTGTTTTTT.

This chain links TRBV11-3 with TRBJ2-3; 9 bases map to TRBD2. The trim removed 1 base at V and 6 bases at J, leaving 11 bases unmatched. In germline, CDR1 is SGHNT, CDR2 YENEEA. This CDR3 is 17 amino acids long. CDR3 protein: CASSLGGLAVPTDTQYF. For the CDR3, the DNA is TGTGCCAGCAGCTTAGGGGGACTAGCAGTCCCCACTGATACGCAGTATTTT.

This sequence joins TRBV6-5 and TRBJ2-3; TRBD2 aligns across 7 bases. The germline CDR1 and CDR2 sequences are MNHEY and SVGAGI. The V gene end was trimmed by 0 bases and the J gene end by 7 bases; junction bases not matched to a gene: 10. The CDR3 is 16 residues long. The CDR3 nucleotides read TGTGCCAGCAGTTACTCCCCTAGCGGCCCCCTCCATACGCAGTATTTT. This encodes CASSYSPSGPLHTQYF.

In DNA form, the CDR3 reads TGTGCCTGGAGTACGGGGGGCGACACTGAAGCTTTCTTT. The encoded protein is CAWSTGGDTEAFF. J is TRBJ1-1 and V is TRBV30, with TRBD1 as a possible D gene (6 bases). The CDR3 consists of 13 residues. The germline V and J ends were trimmed by 2 bases and 3 bases, with 10 bases remaining between them. Germline assignment: CDR1 GTSNPN and CDR2 SVGIG (reference sequence).

V is TRBV7-9 and J is TRBJ1-5; possibly TRBD1 for D (6 bases). The CDR3 runs 16 residues. Germline CDR1 reads SEHNR; CDR2 reads FQNEAQ (reference sequence). Deletions cut 6 bases from V and 5 bases from J, with 20 bases between. CDR3: CASSHPQTGEDQPQHF. The CDR3, as DNA: TGTGCCAGCAGTCATCCACAGACAGGAGAGGATCAGCCCCAGCATTTT.

V usage is TRBV7-9 and J usage is TRBJ1-1; 7 bases match TRBD1. Germline values: CDR1 SEHNR, CDR2 FQNEAQ (reference sequence). The junction had 8 bases not matched to a gene; V was cut back by 5 bases and J by 11 bases. The CDR3 has 12 residues. The CDR3 DNA sequence: TGTGCCAGCAGCCCAGGGGGGGAGTCGGCTTTCTTT. This codes for CASSPGGESAFF.

This clone was seen just once. This chain uses TRBV4-1 with TRBJ2-3; the D gene is possibly TRBD1 (6 bases). The CDR3 totals 17 residues. Trimming shortened V by 2 bases and J by 2 bases, and 17 bases separated the two germline ends. Germline V gene lookup returns CDR1 MGHRA and CDR2 YSYEKL. The CDR3 spells CASSQTGGRRNTDTQYF. In nucleotides, the CDR3 is TGCGCCAGCAGCCAAACTGGGGGCAGACGTAACACAGATACGCAGTATTTT.

This chain connects TRBV2 to TRBJ1-1; 7 bases match TRBD1. V was pared by 7 bases and J by 1 base, with 6 bases of the junction left unmatched. Germline assignment: CDR1 SNHLY and CDR2 FYNNEI. The CDR3 covers 14 residues. The CDR3 sequence is CASTRDSRNTEAFF. The CDR3 DNA reads as TGTGCCAGCACTAGGGACAGTCGGAACACTGAAGCTTTCTTT. Full variable domain (outside the CDR3, taken from reference TRBV2 and TRBJ1-1): EPEVTQTPSHQVTQMGQEVILRCVPISNHLYFYWYRQILGQKVEFLVSFYNNEISEKSEIFDDQFSVERPDGSNFTLKIRSTKLEDSAMYFCASTRDSRNTEAFFGQGTRLTVV.

J is TRBJ2-7 and V is TRBV7-6; D remains unclear. The V gene's germline CDR1 is SGHVS and CDR2 FNYEAQ. The CDR3 runs to 13 residues. Trimming shortened V by 5 bases and J by 4 bases, and 12 bases separated the two germline ends. This CDR3 reads CASSPSGRYEQYF. CDR3 coding DNA: TGTGCCAGCAGCCCCAGTGGACGGTACGAGCAGTACTTC.

This chain connects TRBV12-1 to TRBJ1-5; TRBD1, as called in the table, went unchecked against the DNA. TRBV12-1 is noted as a pseudogene. The CDR3 runs to 20 residues. CDR3 sequence (DNA): TGTGCCAGCAGCTTCCCCCAGGGTGCTCGGGGGACAGGTGATAATCAGCCCCAGCATTTT. Residues: CASSFPQGARGTGDNQPQHF.

The chain employs TRBV4-1 and TRBJ1-1; no definite D call. This CDR3 has 14 residues. Germline V gene data show CDR1 as MGHRA and CDR2 as YSYEKL. Trimming removed 3 bases at V and 2 bases at J, with 10 bases between. The CDR3: CASSQSLSNTEAFF. The CDR3 nucleotides read TGCGCCAGCAGCCAGTCGCTGTCAAACACTGAAGCTTTCTTT.

The gene calls are TRBV9 and TRBJ1-2, with D possibly TRBD1 on 5 matching bases. The length of the CDR3 is 13 residues. Germline V gene lookup returns CDR1 SGDLS and CDR2 YYNGEE. Trimming took off 7 bases at V and 5 bases at J, with 15 bases between the two ends. In DNA, the CDR3 is TGTGCCAGCGGGACCGTGTGGGAGTATGGCTACACCTTC. This sequence encodes CASGTVWEYGYTF.

The chain uses TRBV7-9 and TRBJ2-7; maybe TRBD1 (6 bases). The germline V and J ends were trimmed by 1 base and 3 bases, with 16 bases remaining between them. The germline gives CDR1 SEHNR, CDR2 FQNEAQ (reference sequence). The CDR3 runs to 16 residues. In DNA, the CDR3 is TGTGCCAGCAGCTTAGAGGATTTGGGCAGGGGCTACGAGCAGTACTTC. It specifies CASSLEDLGRGYEQYF.

The V and J genes are TRBV3-1 (or the pseudogene TRBV3-2) and TRBJ1-6, with 7 nucleotides matching TRBD1. The V gene's germline CDR1 is LGHDT and CDR2 YNNKEL (reference sequence). The CDR3 is 17 residues long. Trimming removed 4 bases from V and 9 bases from J; junction bases left unmatched: 15. The CDR3: CASSLTYRGASGSPLHF. The CDR3 DNA is TGTGCCAGCAGCCTCACTTACAGGGGAGCCTCAGGTTCACCCCTCCACTTT.

The V gene is TRBV10-2, the J gene TRBJ1-6, with D hard to call. Per germline, CDR1 WSHSY and CDR2 SAAADI. The V end was cut by 0 bases, the J end by 7 bases, with 4 bases between. The CDR3 spans 13 residues. CDR3 in DNA: TGCGCCAGCAGTGAGTCGATAAATTCACCCCTCCACTTT. This encodes CASSESINSPLHF.

This clone was seen more than once but under ten times. The genes are TRBV9 and TRBJ1-6; D is ambiguous. From germline, CDR1 is SGDLS and CDR2 YYNGEE. The CDR3 totals 15 residues. Trimming took off 0 bases at V and 10 bases at J, with 14 bases between the two ends. As DNA, the CDR3 is TGTGCCAGCAGCGTAGATGGGTACGTGGACTCACCCCTCCACTTT. Protein sequence: CASSVDGYVDSPLHF.

This chain links TRBV19 with TRBJ1-5; no clear D gene. Germline V gene data show CDR1 as LNHDA and CDR2 as SQIVND (reference sequence). With 1 base removed from V and 0 bases from J, the gap between germline ends came to 19 bases. CDR3 length: 19 amino acids. The CDR3 is CASSIAGINRKYSNQPQHF. The CDR3 DNA follows: TGTGCCAGTAGTATAGCGGGTATCAACCGTAAATATAGCAATCAGCCCCAGCATTTT.